The next 25 T cell receptor beta chains were all read from a single sample in a study of blood T cell repertoires in COVID-19 (dated by TCRdb to 2018 to 2020). The library was prepared using the immunoSEQ multiplex PCR assay. TCRdb limited this immuneACCESS table to in-frame rearrangements with V and J called. A share of clones is missing; checked studies link under half to unresolved V genes, and the rest is unexplained. The sample table shows 90,000 to 100,000 clones, and about two thirds are seen once. The ten largest clones capture just under 25% of the sample. Sequenced material: peripheral blood. The source of these receptors is a woman aged 55-75 years in a cohort sampled during active or convalescent COVID-19.

The rearrangement joins TRBV9 to TRBJ2-2; 15 bases agree with TRBD2. Trimming at V came to 4 bases and at J to 6 bases, leaving 4 bases not matched to a gene. The CDR3 spans 16 residues. Germline CDR1 and CDR2: SGDLS and YYNGEE. CDR3 DNA: TGTGCCAGCAGCCCGGGACTAGCGGGGGGTGCCGGGGAGCTGTTTTTT. Translating it yields CASSPGLAGGAGELFF.

The chain carries TRBV19 and TRBJ1-2; TRBD1 aligns across 7 bases. The CDR3 is 15 residues long. V gave up 7 bases and J gave up 8 bases; unmatched junction bases: 16. CDR1 is LNHDA and CDR2 is SQIVND in the germline V gene (reference sequence). For the CDR3, the DNA is TGTGCCAGTACCCCAAACAGGGGCAGCAGTGGAGGCTACACCTTC. It codes for CASTPNRGSSGGYTF.

The J gene is TRBJ1-2, the V gene TRBV29-1; 8 bases are shared with TRBD1. The CDR3 contains 15 residues. From germline, CDR1 is SQVTM and CDR2 ANQGSEA. J was trimmed by 0 bases and V by 6 bases; bases with no gene match: 9. CDR3 amino acids: CSVSGTGRSNYGYTF. In DNA form, the CDR3 reads TGCAGCGTGTCCGGGACAGGACGCTCTAACTATGGCTACACCTTC.

There are a few counts of this clone. The chain joins TRBV19 to TRBJ2-5; TRBD1 matches 9 bases. The CDR3 runs 16 residues. Germline lookup yields CDR1 LNHDA and CDR2 SQIVND (reference sequence). After removal of 2 bases from V and 6 bases from J, the junction contained 10 bases not matched to a gene. The DNA for the CDR3 is TGTGCCAGTAGTATATGGTCGTTGGGACAGGGTCAGACCCAGTACTTC. This sequence encodes CASSIWSLGQGQTQYF.

As regards this clone: At one boundary the junction diverges from the germline segment, which might be a read error. V is TRBV4-3 and J is TRBJ1-2; TRBD1 aligns across 8 bases. This CDR3 is 15 amino acids long. Per germline, CDR1 LGHNA and CDR2 YSLEER. The CDR3 reads CVSSQVDRASEGYTF. The CDR3, as DNA: TGCGTCAGCAGCCAGGTGGACAGGGCGTCAGAGGGCTACACCTTC.

The chain recombines TRBV4-3 with TRBJ2-1; 13 bases agree with TRBD2. Germline assignment: CDR1 LGHNA and CDR2 YSLEER. J was trimmed by 14 bases and V by 4 bases; bases with no gene match: 11. The CDR3 loop spans 15 amino acids. The CDR3 DNA follows: TGCGCCAGCAGCCGAAGACTAGCGGGGGGCCTTGGGGAGTTCTTC. The encoded protein is CASSRRLAGGLGEFF.

The V gene is TRBV5-1, the J gene TRBJ2-5; 15 nucleotides agree with TRBD2. V was pared by 4 bases and J by 4 bases, with 8 bases of the junction left unmatched. The CDR3 runs to 17 residues. CDR1 and CDR2 (germline): SGHRS, YFSETQ. The CDR3 here is CASSAGLAGGRGETQYF. CDR3 sequence (DNA): TGCGCCAGCAGCGCGGGACTAGCGGGGGGCCGCGGAGAGACCCAGTACTTC. Based on the CDR3 plus reference TRBV5-1 and TRBJ2-5, the full variable domain is KAGVTQTPRYLIKTRGQQVTLSCSPISGHRSVSWYQQTPGQGLQFLFEYFSETQRNKGNFPGRFSGRQFSNSRSEMNVSTLELGDSALYLCASSAGLAGGRGETQYFGPGTRLLVL.

The gene calls are TRBV7-9 and TRBJ1-3, with no clear D. Germline lookup yields CDR1 SEHNR and CDR2 FQNEAQ (reference sequence). CDR3 size: 14 residues. Deletions cut 5 bases from V and 0 bases from J, with 8 bases between. Written as DNA, the CDR3 is TGTGCCAGCAGCCGTACATTCTCTGGAAACACCATATATTTT. Protein product: CASSRTFSGNTIYF.

The CDR3 loop is CASSLGGPERTEAFF. The CDR3, as DNA: TGTGCCAGCAGCTTAGGCGGCCCCGAACGCACTGAAGCTTTCTTT. The chain combines TRBV7-2 with TRBJ1-1; the D is unclear. Trimming left V 1 base short and J 4 bases short, with 13 bases between. The CDR3 contains 15 residues. Germline loops: CDR1 SGHTA, CDR2 FQGNSA.

The DNA for the CDR3 is TGTGCCAGCAGGCACAGTGGCTCCTACAATGAGCAGTTCTTC. This sequence encodes CASRHSGSYNEQFF. This chain joins TRBV3-1 (or the pseudogene TRBV3-2) and TRBJ2-1; D not resolved. The CDR3 covers 14 residues. The ends were cut back, 6 bases at V and 0 bases at J, with 9 bases in the middle. Germline CDR1 is LGHDT and CDR2 is YNNKEL (reference sequence).

The chain recombines TRBV18 with TRBJ2-3; the D gene is possibly TRBD2 (7 bases). The CDR3 runs to 18 residues. The V end lost 3 bases, the J end lost 6 bases, and 25 bases lay between the germline ends. Germline CDR1 reads KGHSH; CDR2 reads LQKENI. This chain's CDR3 is CASSPARLGGGAPDTQYF. DNA of the CDR3: TGTGCCAGCTCACCCGCCCGCTTAGGCGGGGGCGCCCCTGATACGCAGTATTTT.

This chain uses TRBV5-1 with TRBJ2-7; TRBD2 might be the D (6 bases). The CDR3 loop spans 14 amino acids. Germline CDR1 and CDR2: SGHRS and YFSETQ. The V gene lost 4 bases and the J gene lost 1 base, with 12 bases spanning the gap. As DNA, the CDR3 is TGCGCCAGCAGCCTCCCAGGGAGGTCCTACGAGCAGTACTTC. As protein: CASSLPGRSYEQYF.

The genes are TRBV9 and TRBJ2-7; 7 nucleotides align to TRBD1. The germline gives CDR1 SGDLS, CDR2 YYNGEE. CDR3 length: 15 amino acids. V shed 0 bases and J 3 bases; nucleotides not matched to a gene: 6. CDR3 bases: TGTGCCAGCAGCGTAGGGACAGGAGGATTCTACGAGCAGTACTTC. It encodes CASSVGTGGFYEQYF.

This rearrangement joins TRBV30 to TRBJ1-2; D is unclear. The CDR3 is 14 residues long. The germline V and J ends were trimmed by 1 base and 8 bases, with 17 bases remaining between them. CDR1 GTSNPN and CDR2 SVGIG come from the germline V gene (reference sequence). The CDR3 nucleotides read TGTGCCTGGAGTGACGTGGCAGGCTTTGGCGGCTACACCTTC. Translated, it gives CAWSDVAGFGGYTF.

This clone was counted between two and nine times. The rearrangement joins TRBV5-4 to TRBJ2-4; weak D call: TRBD2 (6 bases). The V gene lost 5 bases and the J gene lost 0 bases, with 15 bases spanning the gap. CDR1 and CDR2 (germline): SGHNT, YYREEE (reference sequence). The CDR3 length is 16 residues. CDR3 sequence reads: CASSRDGGLAKNIQYF. The CDR3 DNA follows: TGTGCCAGCAGTCGGGACGGGGGACTAGCCAAAAACATTCAGTACTTC.

The V gene is TRBV14, the J gene TRBJ1-2, with D perhaps TRBD1 (6 bases). The germline V and J ends were trimmed by 3 bases and 5 bases, with 7 bases remaining between them. The CDR3 consists of 12 residues. Germline V CDR1 and CDR2: SGHDN, FVKESK. The CDR3 is CASSQQGYGYTF. The CDR3, as DNA: TGTGCCAGCAGCCAGCAGGGGTATGGCTACACCTTC.

The rearrangement uses TRBV7-9 and TRBJ2-3; 8 positions match TRBD1. The CDR3 is 17 amino acids. With V trimmed by 5 bases and J by 1 base, 11 bases remained unmatched. Per the germline V gene, CDR1 is SEHNR and CDR2 is FQNEAQ (reference sequence). CDR3 protein: CASSPTTTGEGTDTQYF. CDR3 in DNA: TGTGCCAGCAGCCCCACCACGACAGGGGAAGGCACAGATACGCAGTATTTT.

The chain combines TRBV19 with TRBJ2-1, with D tentatively TRBD2 (6 bases). V lost 0 bases and J 4 bases, leaving 10 bases between the germline ends. This CDR3 contains 15 residues. CDR1 LNHDA and CDR2 SQIVND come from the germline V gene (reference sequence). The chain's CDR3 is CASSIDPGVYNEQFF. As DNA, the CDR3 is TGTGCCAGTAGTATAGACCCGGGGGTTTACAATGAGCAGTTCTTC.

This sequence joins TRBV5-4 and TRBJ2-3, with D possibly being TRBD2 (6 bases). Looked up from germline, CDR1 is SGHNT and CDR2 is YYREEE (reference sequence). This CDR3 is 15 amino acids long. Trimming took off 4 bases at V and 4 bases at J, with 16 bases between the two ends. DNA of the CDR3: TGTGCCAGCAGCCCTAGACTAGTTCAGGCAGATACGCAGTATTTT. Amino acid sequence: CASSPRLVQADTQYF.

The rearrangement links TRBV7-9 to TRBJ1-1; D is undetermined. The CDR3 runs 14 residues. The V gene's germline CDR1 is SEHNR and CDR2 FQNEAQ (reference sequence). The ends were cut back, 2 bases at V and 1 base at J, with 8 bases in the middle. This CDR3 reads CASSLLRQNTEAFF. Written as DNA, the CDR3 is TGTGCCAGCAGCTTATTGAGACAGAACACTGAAGCTTTCTTT.

This rearrangement joins TRBV7-3 to TRBJ2-1, with TRBD1 matching 7 bases. The V segment lost 2 bases and the J segment 6 bases; nucleotides outside the gene matches: 7. The CDR3 extends over 15 amino acids. CDR1 and CDR2 (germline): SGHTA, FQGTGA. CDR3 in amino acids: CASSLGLNRGNEQFF. The CDR3 DNA sequence: TGTGCCAGCAGCTTAGGTTTAAACAGGGGCAATGAGCAGTTCTTC.

This clone appeared a single time. CDR3 amino acids: CASSSTGGNYGYTF. CDR3 DNA sequence: TGCGCCAGCAGCTCGACAGGGGGGAACTATGGCTACACCTTC. The chain links TRBV5-1 to TRBJ1-2; 9 bases match TRBD1. From germline, CDR1 is SGHRS and CDR2 YFSETQ. This CDR3 region has 14 residues. V trimming: 3 bases; J trimming: 2 bases; junction bases outside the gene matches: 2.

The chain links TRBV11-3 to TRBJ2-1; 7 bases line up with TRBD1. There are 15 residues in the CDR3. Trimming cost V 5 bases and J 5 bases; bases outside gene matches: 9. CDR1 and CDR2 from the germline V gene are SGHNT and YENEEA. For the CDR3, the DNA is TGTGCCAGCAGCCCCGGGACAGCTACTAACAATGAGCAGTTCTTC. It codes for CASSPGTATNNEQFF.

The chain employs TRBV3-1 (or the pseudogene TRBV3-2) and TRBJ2-7; D perhaps matches TRBD1 (5 bases). Germline CDR1 LGHDT, CDR2 YNNKEL (reference sequence). The CDR3 consists of 14 residues. V lost 4 bases to trimming and J lost 2 bases, with 12 bases between them. The CDR3 DNA sequence: TGTGCCAGCAGCCTTCGAACAGGACCCTACGAGCAGTACTTC. This codes for CASSLRTGPYEQYF.

There are many counts of this clone. Other DNA sequences in the sample encode the same CDR3. V usage is TRBV5-1 and J usage is TRBJ2-7; 11 positions match TRBD1. Germline CDR1 and CDR2: SGHRS and YFSETQ. The CDR3 runs to 16 residues. The V gene end was trimmed by 0 bases and the J gene end by 4 bases; junction bases not matched to a gene: 6. The CDR3 loop reads CASSLAGTGGNYEQYF. The CDR3, as DNA: TGCGCCAGCAGCTTGGCCGGGACAGGGGGGAATTACGAGCAGTACTTC.